The following is a T cell receptor beta chain sequence with its context. The data stem from a study of blood T cell repertoires in COVID-19. Profiling relied on immunoSEQ multiplex PCR, and the TCRdb table lists in-frame clones only, not all of them. Of around 190,000 clones in the sample, around four fifths were seen once. CDR3 size: 14 residues. Germline V gives CDR1 KGHDR, CDR2 SFDVKD. Deletions cut 5 bases from V and 5 bases from J, with 12 bases between. The sequenced material came from peripheral blood. The receptor was derived from a man aged 65 to 79 with active or convalescent COVID-19. The chain has TRBV24-1 and TRBJ2-1; D might be TRBD2 (5 bases). The CDR3 DNA sequence: TGTGCCACCAGTGGGTGGGAGAGTGACAATGAGCAGTTCTTC. It is translated as CATSGWESDNEQFF.